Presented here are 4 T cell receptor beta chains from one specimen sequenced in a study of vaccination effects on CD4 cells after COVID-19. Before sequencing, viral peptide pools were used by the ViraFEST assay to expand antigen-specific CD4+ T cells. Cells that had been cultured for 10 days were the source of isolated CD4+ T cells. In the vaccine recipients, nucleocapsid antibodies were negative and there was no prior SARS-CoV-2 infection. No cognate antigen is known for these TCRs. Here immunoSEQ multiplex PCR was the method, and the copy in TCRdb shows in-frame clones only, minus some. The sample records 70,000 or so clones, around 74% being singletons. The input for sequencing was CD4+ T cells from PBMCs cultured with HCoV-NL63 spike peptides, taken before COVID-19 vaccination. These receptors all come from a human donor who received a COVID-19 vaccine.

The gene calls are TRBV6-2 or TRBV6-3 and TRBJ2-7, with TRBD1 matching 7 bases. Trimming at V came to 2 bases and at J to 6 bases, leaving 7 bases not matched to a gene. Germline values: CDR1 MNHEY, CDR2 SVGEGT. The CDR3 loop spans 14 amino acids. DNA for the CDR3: TGTGCCAGCAGTTACGAGGGGGCGTTATCCGAGCAGTACGTC. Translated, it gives CASSYEGALSEQYV.

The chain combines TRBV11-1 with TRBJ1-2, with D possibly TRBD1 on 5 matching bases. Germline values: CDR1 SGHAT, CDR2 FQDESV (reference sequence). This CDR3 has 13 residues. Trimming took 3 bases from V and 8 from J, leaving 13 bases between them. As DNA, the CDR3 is TGTGCCAGCAGCTTCGAGAGAGGGGCAGGCTACACCTTC. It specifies CASSFERGAGYTF. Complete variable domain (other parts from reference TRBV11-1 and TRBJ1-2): EAEVAQSPRYKITEKSQAVAFWCDPISGHATLYWYRQILGQGPELLVQFQDESVVDDSQLPKDRFSAERLKGVDSTLKIQPAELGDSAMYLCASSFERGAGYTFGSGTRLTVV.

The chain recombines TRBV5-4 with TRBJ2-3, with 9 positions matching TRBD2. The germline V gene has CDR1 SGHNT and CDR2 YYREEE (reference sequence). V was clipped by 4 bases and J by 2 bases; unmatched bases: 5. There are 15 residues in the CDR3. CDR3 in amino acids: CASSRSGGPTDTQYF. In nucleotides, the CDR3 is TGTGCCAGCAGCCGTAGCGGGGGACCCACAGATACGCAGTATTTT.

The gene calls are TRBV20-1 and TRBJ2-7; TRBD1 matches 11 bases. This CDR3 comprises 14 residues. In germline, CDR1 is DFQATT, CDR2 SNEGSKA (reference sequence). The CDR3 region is CSASGTGGNYGQYV. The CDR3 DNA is TGCAGTGCTAGTGGGACAGGGGGGAACTACGGGCAGTACGTC.